This TCR beta chain originates from a study of cytomegalovirus exposure and HLA in healthy donors. PCR amplification relied on 60 Vbeta primers (plus 13 Jbeta primers). The data were produced by immunoSEQ multiplex PCR, yet TCRdb's version contains in-frame clones alone and is incomplete. This table holds about 150,000 clones. This CDR3 is built from 14 residues. The ends were cut back, 3 bases at V and 5 bases at J, with 13 bases in the middle. Germline CDR1 and CDR2: LNHDA and SQIVND (reference sequence). Whole-study findings and limits: A later analysis linked a missense DCLRE1C variant to TCR beta V- and J-gene trimming.

As for this clone: The antigen is undetermined.

The V and J genes are TRBV19 and TRBJ1-1, with D maybe TRBD1 (6 bases). This sequence originates from a woman between 45 and 60 years old in good health and CMV-seronegative. The sequencing sample was made of PBMCs. The CDR3 nucleotides are TGTGCCAGTAGTATGCGGGGGGCGGGGACTGAAGCTTTCTTT. Its translation: CASSMRGAGTEAFF.